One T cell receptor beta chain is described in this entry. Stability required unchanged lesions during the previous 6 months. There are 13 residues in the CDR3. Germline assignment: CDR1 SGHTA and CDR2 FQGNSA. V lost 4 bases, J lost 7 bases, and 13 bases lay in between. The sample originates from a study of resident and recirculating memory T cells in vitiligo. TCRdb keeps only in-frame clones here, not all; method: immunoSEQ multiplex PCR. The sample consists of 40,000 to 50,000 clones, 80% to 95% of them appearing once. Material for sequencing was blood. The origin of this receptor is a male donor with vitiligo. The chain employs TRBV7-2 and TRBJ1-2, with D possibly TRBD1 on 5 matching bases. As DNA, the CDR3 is TGTGCCAGCAGCTCCCGGGGGGGAGGTGGCTACACCTTC. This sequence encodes CASSSRGGGGYTF.